The rows below give T cell receptor beta chains drawn from one sample of a study of blood T cells in healthy people across ages. TCRdb independently ran MiXCR on the 5' RACE reads; one entry per CDR3 protein. Of about 700,000 distinct CDR3 sequences listed, about 34% are singletons. Sequencing was carried out using blood. These receptors all come from a woman aged 80 or older in good health. The CDR3 runs from the conserved cysteine through the conserved F or W. D genes are given only for firm matches. Rows may omit the clone size; those that give it use once, few, many or a size class.

.	many	TRBV4-3	TRBJ2-3	CASSQGSPGSTDTQYF	TGCGCCAGCAGCCAAGGGTCCCCCGGATCCACAGATACGCAGTATTTT
.	many	TRBV11-2	TRBJ1-1	CASSSMNTEAFF	TGTGCCAGCAGCTCCATGAACACTGAAGCTTTCTTT
.	few	TRBV10-3	TRBJ2-2	CAIRWTANTGELFF	TGTGCCATCAGGTGGACGGCGAACACCGGGGAGCTGTTTTTT
TRBD1	many	TRBV13	TRBJ2-1	CASSSRTTGQADYNEQFF	TGTGCCAGCAGCTCGCGAACGACCGGACAGGCCGATTACAATGAGCAGTTCTTC
TRBD1	.	TRBV7-2	TRBJ2-3	CASSDRVGTDTQYF	TGTGCCAGCAGCGACAGGGTCGGCACAGATACGCAGTATTTT
TRBD2	.	TRBV28	TRBJ2-7	CAGSPRLAGGTKQYF	TGTGCCGGTAGCCCGCGACTAGCGGGGGGGACGAAGCAGTACTTC
.	.	TRBV4-2	TRBJ1-1	CASSQGRIGSNTEAFF	TGTGCCAGCAGCCAGGGCCGGATCGGGTCGAACACTGAAGCTTTCTTT
.	.	TRBV18	TRBJ1-2	CASSLLGGRSGHRANYGYTF	TGTGCCAGCTCCCTACTCGGAGGGAGATCTGGGCACAGAGCTAACTATGGCTACACCTTC
.	.	TRBV7-9	TRBJ2-2	CASSSDLGELFF	TGTGCCAGCAGCTCAGATCTGGGGGAGCTGTTTTTT
TRBD1	many	TRBV20-1	TRBJ1-1	CSARLTGRVNTEAFF	TGCAGTGCTAGGTTGACAGGGCGTGTGAACACTGAAGCTTTCTTT
TRBD1	.	TRBV5-1	TRBJ2-7	CASSLEGQGDYEQYF	TGCGCCAGCAGCCTGGAAGGACAGGGGGACTACGAGCAGTACTTC
.	many	TRBV6-5	TRBJ2-1	CASSYRDKYNEQFF	TGTGCCAGCAGCTACCGGGACAAGTACAATGAGCAGTTCTTC
TRBD1	many	TRBV7-9	TRBJ2-7	CASSLETGAQYF	TGTGCCAGCAGCTTAGAGACAGGGGCACAGTACTTC
TRBD2	once	TRBV10-2	TRBJ2-7	CASSETSGSSEQYF	TGCGCCAGCAGTGAGACTAGCGGGAGTTCCGAGCAGTACTTC
.	.	TRBV7-2	TRBJ1-1	CASSLVPETGTEAFF	TGTGCCAGCAGCTTAGTCCCGGAAACCGGGACTGAAGCTTTCTTT
.	once	TRBV7-2	TRBJ1-4	CASSFQGLEDEKLFF	TGTGCCAGCAGCTTTCAGGGCCTAGAGGATGAAAAACTGTTTTTT
TRBD1	many	TRBV18	TRBJ2-7	CASSPPGQGNAVGQYF	TGTGCCAGCTCACCTCCGGGACAGGGGAATGCAGTAGGGCAGTACTTC
TRBD2	.	TRBV4-3	TRBJ2-5	CASSQLAGGLETQYF	TGCGCCAGCAGCCAACTAGCGGGGGGTTTAGAGACCCAGTACTTC
TRBD1	many	TRBV29-1	TRBJ2-2	CSVTRPGQANTGELFF	TGCAGCGTTACACGGCCGGGACAGGCGAACACCGGGGAGCTGTTTTTT
.	many	TRBV15	TRBJ2-5	CATSKAGTFQETQYF	TGTGCCACCAGCAAAGCCGGGACATTTCAAGAGACCCAGTACTTC
.	many	TRBV24-1	TRBJ2-2	CATEQAKTGELFF	TGTGCCACCGAACAGGCGAAGACCGGGGAGCTGTTTTTT
TRBD1	.	TRBV20-1	TRBJ1-2	CSARDTRTGWKGYTF	TGCAGTGCTAGAGATACTAGGACAGGGTGGAAAGGCTACACCTTC
.	many	TRBV6-2/TRBV6-3	TRBJ2-7	CASSYSGGEQYF	TGTGCCAGCAGTTACTCAGGAGGGGAGCAGTACTTC
.	.	TRBV3-1	TRBJ2-7	CASSQQGWNEQYF	TGTGCCAGCAGCCAGCAGGGTTGGAACGAGCAGTACTTC
.	few	TRBV10-3	TRBJ1-1	CATQALFDSEAFF	TGTGCCACCCAGGCCCTTTTCGATTCTGAAGCTTTCTTT
.	once	TRBV20-1	TRBJ2-1	CSAGESEQFF	TGCAGTGCTGGGGAGAGTGAGCAGTTCTTC
TRBD1	many	TRBV2	TRBJ1-2	CASLRIQGGNYGYTF	TGTGCCAGCCTACGGATCCAGGGGGGGAACTATGGCTACACCTTC
TRBD1	.	TRBV7-9	TRBJ2-5	CVSSFGTGIQETQYF	TGTGTCAGCAGCTTCGGGACAGGGATCCAAGAGACCCAGTACTTC
.	few	TRBV28	TRBJ2-3	CASSFWARADTQYF	TGTGCCAGCAGTTTTTGGGCTCGGGCAGATACGCAGTATTTT
TRBD2	many	TRBV4-2	TRBJ2-3	CASSLRSSGGTDTQYF	TGTGCCAGCAGCCTGAGATCTAGCGGGGGCACAGATACGCAGTATTTT